The 20 T cell receptor beta chains in this list originate from one sample, sequenced in a study of blood T cell repertoires in COVID-19. Sequencing used immunoSEQ multiplex PCR; TCRdb keeps in-frame clones, though not all of them. The data hold 65,000 to 85,000 clones, with about 90% observed a single time. Sequencing was performed on peripheral blood. The receptor set was obtained from a human donor in a cohort sampled during active COVID-19.

The chain carries TRBV5-4 and TRBJ2-7, with D possibly TRBD2 on 5 matching bases. The germline gives CDR1 SGHNT, CDR2 YYREEE (reference sequence). This CDR3 has 14 residues. Between the trimmed V and J ends, which lost 4 bases and 2 bases, there was a span of 13 bases. The CDR3: CASSPGEGPYEQYF. CDR3 bases: TGTGCCAGCAGCCCCGGAGAGGGCCCCTACGAGCAGTACTTC. The full variable domain, its missing parts supplied by reference TRBV5-4 and TRBJ2-7, is ETGVTQSPTHLIKTRGQQVTLRCSSQSGHNTVSWYQQALGQGPQFIFQYYREEENGRGNFPPRFSGLQFPNYSSELNVNALELDDSALYLCASSPGEGPYEQYFGPGTRLTVT.

V is TRBV27 and J is TRBJ1-1, with D possibly matching TRBD1 (5 bases). Trimming pared 6 bases from V and 1 base from J, leaving 12 bases between. CDR3 length: 14 residues. The germline V gene encodes CDR1 MNHEY and CDR2 SMNVEV (reference sequence). In DNA, the CDR3 is TGTGCCAGCAGAAACAGGAGGGGGAACACTGAAGCTTTCTTT. It encodes CASRNRRGNTEAFF.

This sequence joins TRBV19 and TRBJ2-3; 9 nucleotides line up with TRBD1. CDR3 length equals 17 residues. Losses at the gene ends were 3 bases for V and 1 base for J; bases not matched to a gene: 8. The germline CDR1 and CDR2 sequences are LNHDA and SQIVND (reference sequence). CDR3 protein: CASSIWRGQGRTDTQYF. The CDR3 DNA reads TGTGCCAGTAGTATCTGGAGGGGACAGGGCCGCACAGATACGCAGTATTTT.

The CDR3 here is CASSRRGGNEQYF. As DNA, the CDR3 is TGTGCCAGCAGCCGCCGGGGGGGCAACGAGCAGTACTTC. The chain combines TRBV7-3 with TRBJ2-7, with 8 bases matching TRBD2. This CDR3 is built from 13 residues. The J segment lost 5 bases and the V segment lost 5 bases, leaving 5 bases of the junction unmatched. The germline CDR1 and CDR2 sequences are SGHTA and FQGTGA.

V and J are TRBV4-2 and TRBJ1-1, with TRBD1 identical over 7 bases. CDR1 is LGHNA, CDR2 YNFKEQ, per germline. The V and J ends lost 5 bases and 0 bases, in that order; junction bases with no gene match: 6. The CDR3 runs to 15 residues. The CDR3: CASSEPTGMNTEAFF. In nucleotides, the CDR3 is TGTGCCAGCAGCGAACCGACAGGGATGAACACTGAAGCTTTCTTT.

The chain has TRBV19 and TRBJ1-1; 10 bases align to TRBD1. J was trimmed by 1 base and V by 6 bases; bases with no gene match: 2. CDR1 LNHDA and CDR2 SQIVND come from the germline V gene (reference sequence). The CDR3 spans 14 residues. The CDR3 loop is CASRGQGRNTEAFF. CDR3 coding DNA: TGTGCCAGTAGGGGACAGGGGAGGAACACTGAAGCTTTCTTT. Complete variable domain (other parts from reference TRBV19 and TRBJ1-1): DGGITQSPKYLFRKEGQNVTLSCEQNLNHDAMYWYRQDPGQGLRLIYYSQIVNDFQKGDIAEGYSVSREKKESFPLTVTSAQKNPTAFYLCASRGQGRNTEAFFGQGTRLTVV.

This clone was observed a few times. The chain uses TRBV2 and TRBJ2-7; TRBD1 might be the D (6 bases). This CDR3 region has 13 residues. Germline V gene lookup returns CDR1 SNHLY and CDR2 FYNNEI. V lost 8 bases to trimming and J lost 3 bases, with 14 bases between them. The CDR3 DNA is TGTGCCAGCTATTCACAGGGTAGCTACGAGCAGTACTTC. Translated, it gives CASYSQGSYEQYF.

The chain employs TRBV4-2 and TRBJ1-1; D remains unclear. Germline CDR1 reads LGHNA; CDR2 reads YNFKEQ. The CDR3 consists of 15 residues. V dropped 0 bases and J dropped 2 bases, with 10 bases sitting between them. The CDR3 loop is CASSQDLHSNTEAFF. The CDR3 DNA is TGTGCCAGCAGCCAAGATTTACACAGTAACACTGAAGCTTTCTTT.

V usage is TRBV7-9 and J usage is TRBJ2-2; 10 nucleotides line up with TRBD2. The CDR3 is 15 amino acids. Germline lookup yields CDR1 SEHNR and CDR2 FQNEAQ (reference sequence). J lost 4 bases, V lost 2 bases, and 1 base had no gene match. The CDR3 bases are TGTGCCAGCAGCTTACCTAGCGGGGGCACCGGGGAGCTGTTTTTT. Translation: CASSLPSGGTGELFF.

The genes are TRBV5-1 and TRBJ1-3; D remains ambiguous. The V end lost 4 bases, the J end lost 7 bases, and 15 bases lay between the germline ends. The CDR3 is made up of 14 amino acids. From germline, CDR1 is SGHRS and CDR2 YFSETQ. This CDR3 reads CASSLLGEGNTIYF. The CDR3 DNA follows: TGCGCCAGCAGCCTACTAGGTGAAGGGAACACCATATATTTT.

The chain uses TRBV7-2 and TRBJ1-2; the D gene is possibly TRBD1 (6 bases). This CDR3 is built from 16 residues. The germline V and J ends were trimmed by 6 bases and 4 bases, with 21 bases remaining between them. Germline V gives CDR1 SGHTA, CDR2 FQGNSA. The CDR3 protein is CASRYRDIPAGYGYTF. Written as DNA, the CDR3 is TGTGCCAGCAGATACCGGGACATCCCTGCCGGCTATGGCTACACCTTC.

Only one count was recorded for this clone. The chain links TRBV19 to TRBJ2-1, with D perhaps matching TRBD1 (6 bases). The CDR3 has 12 amino acids. Looked up from germline, CDR1 is LNHDA and CDR2 is SQIVND (reference sequence). V dropped 6 bases and J dropped 5 bases, with 8 bases sitting between them. Written as DNA, the CDR3 is TGTGCCAGTAGGAACAGGGACAATGAGCAGTTCTTC. It is translated as CASRNRDNEQFF.

J is TRBJ2-3 and V is TRBV25-1, with a possible D match to TRBD1 (5 bases). Trimming shortened V by 5 bases and J by 3 bases, and 9 bases separated the two germline ends. The CDR3 extends over 13 amino acids. Germline values: CDR1 MGHDK, CDR2 SYGVNS. The CDR3 DNA reads TGTGCCAGCAGTAAGACAGTTACAGATACGCAGTATTTT. The encoded protein is CASSKTVTDTQYF.

This rearrangement joins TRBV4-2 to TRBJ1-1; D is ambiguous. The CDR3 contains 15 residues. Germline assignment: CDR1 LGHNA and CDR2 YNFKEQ. V lost 1 base and J lost 3, with 12 bases in between. CDR3 sequence reads: CASSQVGAGDTEAFF. The CDR3 DNA reads as TGTGCCAGCAGCCAAGTAGGAGCGGGCGACACTGAAGCTTTCTTT.

The chain is built from TRBV15 and TRBJ2-6, with no clear D. With 4 bases removed from V and 2 bases from J, the gap between germline ends came to 9 bases. The germline V gene encodes CDR1 LNHNV and CDR2 YYDKDF (reference sequence). The CDR3 has 15 amino acids. The CDR3 DNA is TGTGCCACCAGCAAGCAGACTGCTGGGGCCAACGTCCTGACTTTC. As protein: CATSKQTAGANVLTF.

The rearrangement joins TRBV27 to TRBJ1-4, with TRBD1 matching over 9 bases. Germline-derived CDR1 and CDR2 are MNHEY and SMNVEV (reference sequence). The junction had 11 bases not matched to a gene; V was cut back by 3 bases and J by 3 bases. The CDR3 contains 18 residues. As DNA, the CDR3 is TGTGCCAGCAGTTTGTCACTTCGGACAGGGGTTTCTAATGAAAAACTGTTTTTT. Translating it yields CASSLSLRTGVSNEKLFF.

This chain joins TRBV3-1 (or the pseudogene TRBV3-2) and TRBJ1-3; the D gene is possibly TRBD1 (5 bases). Germline CDR1 and CDR2: LGHDT and YNNKEL (reference sequence). V gave up 1 base and J gave up 2 bases, with 6 bases separating them. There are 14 residues in the CDR3. CDR3 protein: CASSQGGAGNTIYF. DNA of the CDR3: TGTGCCAGCAGCCAAGGGGGGGCTGGAAACACCATATATTTT.

This clone occurred once. The gene calls are TRBV6-2 or TRBV6-3 and TRBJ1-2; 7 bases agree with TRBD1. Germline loops: CDR1 MNHEY, CDR2 SVGEGT. The CDR3 contains 14 residues. Trimming at V came to 0 bases and at J to 4 bases, leaving 2 bases not matched to a gene. The CDR3 is CASSYSSGGYGYTF. The CDR3 DNA reads as TGTGCCAGCAGTTACTCTTCAGGGGGCTATGGCTACACCTTC.

The rearrangement links TRBV7-8 to TRBJ2-1; 9 nucleotides align to TRBD2. CDR1 is SGHVS and CDR2 is FQNEAQ in the germline V gene. The trim removed 6 bases at V and 8 bases at J, leaving 11 bases unmatched. This CDR3 has 15 residues. As DNA, the CDR3 is TGTGCCAGCAGGCCCCCTGCGGGGGGGCCCTATGAGCAGTTCTTC. This gives the protein CASRPPAGGPYEQFF.

This sequence joins TRBV5-4 and TRBJ2-7; TRBD1 matches 10 bases. The CDR3 is 15 residues long. The germline V gene has CDR1 SGHNT and CDR2 YYREEE (reference sequence). J was trimmed by 0 bases and V by 4 bases; bases with no gene match: 4. CDR3 sequence reads: CASSLRDRGSYEQYF. CDR3 sequence (DNA): TGTGCCAGCAGCCTCCGGGACAGGGGCTCCTACGAGCAGTACTTC.